This T cell receptor beta chain was identified in a study of vaccination and CD4 T cells after COVID-19. Study-level background: Participants were vaccinated with two doses, given as either BNT162b2 or mRNA-1273 vaccine.

Described treatment: roughly 10-day PBMC culture with coronavirus spike peptide pools or control peptides (ViraFEST assay). Sequencing of DNA taken from cultured CD4+ T cells relied on the Oncomine TCR Beta short-read assay. TCRdb re-analysed the PCR reads in MiXCR, keeping a single row per CDR3 protein. The table shows about 15,000 distinct CDR3 sequences, with 50% to 55% occurring only once. This clonotype was seen a few times. Its antigen is currently unknown. In germline, CDR1 is MNHEY, CDR2 SVGAGI. CDR3 length: 13 amino acids. V dropped 1 base and J dropped 8 bases, with 11 bases sitting between them.

The sequence was collected from a human donor who had recovered from COVID-19. Sequencing was performed on CD4+ T cells from blood, cultured in vitro. V is TRBV6-5 and J is TRBJ1-2; maybe TRBD1 (5 bases). CDR3 sequence (DNA): TGTGCCAGCAGTTACTTTGCCTGGGGGGGCTACACCTTC. Translated, it gives CASSYFAWGGYTF.